These 14 T cell receptor beta chains came from one sample sequenced in a study of T cell responses to AZD1222 COVID-19 vaccine. TCRdb's table, derived via immunoSEQ multiplex PCR, lists solely in-frame clones and lacks some. In the table there are about 160,000 clones, roughly 87% of which are singletons. The sequencing here drew on peripheral blood, taken on day 0 of AZD1222 vaccination. These receptors were obtained from an adult in good health.

With regard to this clone: Other DNA sequences from this sample encode an identical CDR3 as well. The chain is built from TRBV6-5 and TRBJ1-6; 9 bases agree with TRBD1. This CDR3 spans 12 amino acids. V was clipped by 8 bases and J by 9 bases; unmatched bases: 2. Germline values: CDR1 MNHEY, CDR2 SVGAGI. Here the CDR3 reads CASRTGVSPLHF. The CDR3 bases are TGTGCCAGCCGGACAGGGGTTTCACCCCTCCACTTT.

The V gene is TRBV5-4, the J gene TRBJ1-1; D is unclear. Germline V lookup: CDR1 SGHNT, CDR2 YYREEE (reference sequence). The CDR3 sequence is 14 residues long. Trimming cost V 3 bases and J 5 bases, with 14 bases left between them. This chain's CDR3 is CASSSRGGETEAFF. The CDR3 DNA is TGTGCCAGCAGCTCACGCGGAGGAGAGACTGAAGCTTTCTTT.

This chain connects TRBV18 to TRBJ1-6, with a weak D call TRBD1 (6 bases). Trimming stripped 4 bases from V and 7 bases from J, with 17 bases between. The V gene's germline CDR1 is KGHSH and CDR2 LQKENI. The CDR3 is 16 amino acids. The CDR3 loop is CASSLNPDSLNSPLHF. CDR3 in DNA: TGTGCCAGCTCACTAAACCCGGACAGCCTCAATTCACCCCTCCACTTT.

In its sample, this clone was seen once. V and J are TRBV7-9 and TRBJ2-5; perhaps TRBD2 as D (7 bases). This CDR3 contains 17 residues. V shed 3 bases and J shed 6 bases, with 23 bases lying between them. The germline CDR1 and CDR2 sequences are SEHNR and FQNEAQ (reference sequence). The CDR3 DNA follows: TGTGCCAGCAGCTTTTTCAGGTCCCAGGGGACTAATAAGACCCAGTACTTC. Its protein is CASSFFRSQGTNKTQYF.

The chain has TRBV5-1 and TRBJ2-1; the match to TRBD2 covers 11 bases. V dropped 4 bases and J dropped 13; count of bases not matched to a gene: 16. The CDR3 has 16 amino acids. Germline CDR1 and CDR2: SGHRS and YFSETQ. This CDR3 reads CASSTTSGSGNVNQFF. CDR3 sequence (DNA): TGCGCCAGCAGCACTACTAGCGGGAGTGGGAATGTAAATCAGTTCTTC. The full variable domain, in which reference TRBV5-1 and TRBJ2-1 provide the parts outside the CDR3, is KAGVTQTPRYLIKTRGQQVTLSCSPISGHRSVSWYQQTPGQGLQFLFEYFSETQRNKGNFPGRFSGRQFSNSRSEMNVSTLELGDSALYLCASSTTSGSGNVNQFFGPGTRLTVL.

This clone was counted a few times. The V call is TRBV7-2, the J call TRBJ1-5; D perhaps matches TRBD1 (6 bases). The V and J ends lost 5 bases and 15 bases respectively, with 26 bases between them. CDR1 and CDR2 (germline): SGHTA, FQGNSA. This CDR3 region has 15 residues. Written as DNA, the CDR3 is TGTGCCAGCAGCCCGGACAGTACCTCGGGAGCCCCATGGCATTTT. Its protein is CASSPDSTSGAPWHF.

The chain carries TRBV7-8 and TRBJ1-2; 7 positions agree with TRBD1. Trimming removed 1 base from V and 7 bases from J; junction bases left unmatched: 6. Germline loops: CDR1 SGHVS, CDR2 FQNEAQ. The CDR3 totals 14 residues. CDR3 sequence (DNA): TGTGCCAGCAGCTTAGACAGGGGATGGAGTGGCTACACCTTC. This sequence encodes CASSLDRGWSGYTF.

CDR3 sequence (DNA): TGTGCCAGCAGTTTCCCCCGCAGACAGGGATCTTACGAGCAGTACTTC. This sequence encodes CASSFPRRQGSYEQYF. This chain connects TRBV28 to TRBJ2-7, with 7 bases lining up with TRBD1. The J segment lost 4 bases and the V segment lost 3 bases, leaving 12 bases of the junction unmatched. CDR3 size: 16 residues. Germline V gene data show CDR1 as MDHEN and CDR2 as SYDVKM.

This clone occurred once. J is TRBJ2-3 and V is TRBV7-7; D remains unclear. The CDR3 extends over 16 amino acids. V lost 8 bases to trimming and J lost 1 base, with 19 bases between them. Germline loops: CDR1 SSHAT, CDR2 FNYEAQ (reference sequence). The CDR3 sequence: CASHNGTHKCTDTQYF. Here the CDR3 DNA reads TGTGCCAGCCATAATGGTACGCATAAATGCACAGATACGCAGTATTTT.

The rearrangement uses TRBV28 and TRBJ2-3; D call uncertain. CDR1 MDHEN and CDR2 SYDVKM come from the germline V gene. CDR3 length: 14 residues. Trimming removed 8 bases from V and 5 bases from J, with 17 bases in between. CDR3 DNA sequence: TGTGCCAGCGACACGCGGCTATATGAAGATACGCAGTATTTT. It specifies CASDTRLYEDTQYF.

The V and J genes are TRBV18 and TRBJ2-3; D may be TRBD2 (5 bases). The V gene lost 2 bases and the J gene lost 6 bases, with 12 bases spanning the gap. The CDR3 loop spans 14 amino acids. Per germline, CDR1 KGHSH and CDR2 LQKENI. The DNA for the CDR3 is TGTGCCAGCTCACCATCGAACGGGGAGGATACGCAGTATTTT. Translation gives CASSPSNGEDTQYF.

The chain links TRBV24-1 to TRBJ2-3; 13 nucleotides align to TRBD2. CDR1 KGHDR and CDR2 SFDVKD come from the germline V gene. This CDR3 has 19 residues. Trimming removed 3 bases from V and 4 bases from J; junction bases left unmatched: 12. The CDR3 loop is CATSDPGLAGVGLSDTQYF. For the CDR3, the DNA is TGTGCCACCAGTGATCCCGGACTAGCGGGAGTGGGGTTGTCAGATACGCAGTATTTT.

The gene calls are TRBV24-1 and TRBJ1-1; D unclear. The CDR3 is 16 residues long. The V gene lost 4 bases and the J gene lost 7 bases, with 21 bases spanning the gap. The germline V gene has CDR1 KGHDR and CDR2 SFDVKD. The CDR3: CATSDNPRVWEGEAFF. Here the CDR3 DNA reads TGTGCCACCAGTGACAACCCTCGCGTGTGGGAGGGTGAAGCTTTCTTT.

J is TRBJ2-7 and V is TRBV5-4; tentative D call: TRBD2 (5 bases). Germline CDR1 is SGHNT and CDR2 is YYREEE (reference sequence). Trimming took off 4 bases at V and 7 bases at J, with 21 bases between the two ends. This CDR3 is built from 15 residues. DNA of the CDR3: TGTGCCAGCAGCCCCCTCGGGGTGGCCGGGGTGGAGCAGTACTTC. Translated, it gives CASSPLGVAGVEQYF.